These 14 T cell receptor beta chains came from one sample sequenced in a study of CD8+CD57+ T cells in acquired aplastic anemia. Genomic DNA was employed as the template in profiling TCR beta VDJ and CDR3. MiXCR, run by TCRdb on the reads, gives a single entry per CDR3 protein. Counted here are 120,000 or so distinct CDR3 sequences, around 48% occurring once; the ten biggest clones make up roughly 2.6%. Specimen: sorted CD4+, CD8+, or CD8+CD57+ T cells (not recorded which) from PBMCs. All receptors come from a human donor in good health, serving as a control.

The CDR3 region is CASSLPQQGGRSYEQYF. DNA for the CDR3: TGCGCCAGCAGCTTGCCTCAACAGGGAGGAAGGTCCTACGAGCAGTACTTC. The rearrangement links TRBV5-1 to TRBJ2-7; D assignment may be TRBD1 or TRBD2 (6 bases each). The CDR3 is made up of 17 amino acids. Trimming pared 1 base from V and 1 base from J, leaving 18 bases between. Germline V gene data show CDR1 as SGHRS and CDR2 as YFSETQ.

The chain joins TRBV6-2 or TRBV6-3 to TRBJ1-5; D is perhaps TRBD1 (6 bases). The V gene's germline CDR1 is MNHEY and CDR2 SVGEGT. CDR3 length: 15 residues. Trimming left V 1 base short and J 4 bases short, with 11 bases between. The CDR3 bases are TGTGCCAGCAGTTACTATGGGGGCCAGAATCAGCCCCAGCATTTT. Translated, it gives CASSYYGGQNQPQHF.

The chain combines TRBV29-1 with TRBJ1-2; the match to TRBD1 covers 11 bases. The CDR3 consists of 14 residues. Germline CDR1 reads SQVTM; CDR2 reads ANQGSEA. The V gene end was trimmed by 4 bases and the J gene end by 4 bases; junction bases not matched to a gene: 5. DNA for the CDR3: TGCAGCGTTGCCGGGACAGGGGGGTTCTATGGCTACACCTTC. It specifies CSVAGTGGFYGYTF. The full variable domain, in which reference TRBV29-1 and TRBJ1-2 provide the parts outside the CDR3, is SAVISQKPSRDICQRGTSLTIQCQVDSQVTMMFWYRQQPGQSLTLIATANQGSEATYESGFVIDKFPISRPNLTFSTLTVSNMSPEDSSIYLCSVAGTGGFYGYTFGSGTRLTVV.

The chain employs TRBV9 and TRBJ2-7; 9 nucleotides match TRBD2. J gave up 3 bases and V 0 bases, and 4 bases lay outside the gene matches. The germline V gene encodes CDR1 SGDLS and CDR2 YYNGEE. This CDR3 region has 15 residues. The CDR3 sequence: CASSVGGLALYEQYF. The CDR3 coding sequence is TGTGCCAGCAGCGTAGGGGGACTAGCTCTCTACGAGCAGTACTTC. Full variable domain (remainder filled in from reference TRBV9 and TRBJ2-7): DSGVTQTPKHLITATGQRVTLRCSPRSGDLSVYWYQQSLDQGLQFLIQYYNGEERAKGNILERFSAQQFPDLHSELNLSSLELGDSALYFCASSVGGLALYEQYFGPGTRLTVT.

This clonotype was counted ten times or more. V is TRBV25-1 and J is TRBJ1-1; no clear D. The CDR3 runs to 13 residues. The V end was cut by 5 bases, the J end by 2 bases, with 9 bases between. Per the germline V gene, CDR1 is MGHDK and CDR2 is SYGVNS. CDR3 amino acids: CASSLSPNTEAFF. Written as DNA, the CDR3 is TGTGCCAGCAGTCTCTCCCCCAACACTGAAGCTTTCTTT.

This clonotype was counted at least ten times. V and J are TRBV5-1 and TRBJ1-1; D gene uncertain. V was shortened by 2 bases and J by 1 base, with 6 bases between the two germline ends. This CDR3 is 13 amino acids long. Looked up from germline, CDR1 is SGHRS and CDR2 is YFSETQ. The CDR3 sequence: CASSFTANTEAFF. In DNA form, the CDR3 reads TGCGCCAGCAGCTTTACAGCGAACACTGAAGCTTTCTTT.

The chain couples TRBV20-1 to TRBJ1-6; TRBD1 matches at 7 bases. CDR1 and CDR2 (germline): DFQATT, SNEGSKA (reference sequence). J gave up 7 bases and V 3 bases, and 12 bases lay outside the gene matches. The CDR3 covers 16 residues. CDR3 DNA: TGCAGTGCTAGTAGGGACAGCAAGATAACCAATTCACCCCTCCACTTT. Translating it yields CSASRDSKITNSPLHF.

The genes are TRBV29-1 and TRBJ1-2; D not resolved. CDR3 length: 13 residues. The germline V gene has CDR1 SQVTM and CDR2 ANQGSEA. Trimming left V 2 bases short and J 2 bases short, with 9 bases between. The CDR3 is CSVESTENYGYTF. CDR3 DNA sequence: TGCAGCGTTGAATCGACGGAAAACTATGGCTACACCTTC.

This clonotype was counted ten times or more. The rearrangement links TRBV12-3 or TRBV12-4 to TRBJ1-5, with TRBD1 as a possible D gene (5 bases). The CDR3 sequence is 14 residues long. Trimming took off 1 base at V and 1 base at J, with 5 bases between the two ends. CDR3 residues: CASSLGGSNQPQHF. CDR3 coding DNA: TGTGCCAGCAGTTTAGGGGGGAGCAATCAGCCCCAGCATTTT.

The chain employs TRBV7-6 and TRBJ2-3; the D gene is possibly TRBD2 (5 bases). Germline loops: CDR1 SGHVS, CDR2 FNYEAQ. V gave up 6 bases and J gave up 2 bases, with 9 bases separating them. This CDR3 has 13 residues. The CDR3, as DNA: TGTGCCAGCAGTGGACTTGCCACAGATACGCAGTATTTT. Protein sequence: CASSGLATDTQYF.

This clonotype has a count of ten or more. This chain connects TRBV19 to TRBJ1-1, with a tentative D call TRBD1 (6 bases). The germline CDR1 and CDR2 sequences are LNHDA and SQIVND (reference sequence). V was pared by 8 bases and J by 11 bases, with 15 bases between. This CDR3 spans 11 amino acids. The CDR3 is CASASRGMAFF. In nucleotides, the CDR3 is TGTGCCAGTGCCTCGAGGGGGATGGCTTTCTTT.

The chain couples TRBV19 to TRBJ1-2; 7 nucleotides line up with TRBD1. The CDR3 contains 12 residues. Germline V gene lookup returns CDR1 LNHDA and CDR2 SQIVND (reference sequence). V shed 6 bases, J shed 7 bases, and the junction held 5 bases outside the gene matches. CDR3 bases: TGTGCCAGTAGGAGGGGGCGCGGTGGCTACACCTTC. Protein product: CASRRGRGGYTF.

This clonotype came up many times. The chain carries TRBV9 and TRBJ2-3; 9 bases map to TRBD2. The CDR3 contains 19 residues. V was clipped by 3 bases and J by 5 bases; unmatched bases: 19. Germline CDR1 is SGDLS and CDR2 is YYNGEE. The CDR3 DNA sequence: TGTGCCAGCAGCGCAACCGTCGGTATTAGCGGGGGAGAGGTAGATACGCAGTATTTT. It encodes CASSATVGISGGEVDTQYF.

This clonotype has at least ten counts. The V gene is TRBV5-5, the J gene TRBJ2-3; 8 bases are shared with TRBD2. Per the germline V gene, CDR1 is SGHKS and CDR2 is YYEKEE (reference sequence). The V gene end was trimmed by 6 bases and the J gene end by 6 bases; junction bases not matched to a gene: 6. The CDR3 length is 13 residues. CDR3 amino acids: CASTRGGRDTQYF. In nucleotides, the CDR3 is TGTGCCAGCACACGGGGGGGCCGGGATACGCAGTATTTT.